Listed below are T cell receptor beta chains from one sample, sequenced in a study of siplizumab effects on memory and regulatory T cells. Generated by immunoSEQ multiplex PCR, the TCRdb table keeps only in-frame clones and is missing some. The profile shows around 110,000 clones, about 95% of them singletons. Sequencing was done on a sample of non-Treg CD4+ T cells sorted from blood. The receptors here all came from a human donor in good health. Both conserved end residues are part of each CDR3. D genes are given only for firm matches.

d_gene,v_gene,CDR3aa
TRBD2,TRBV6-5,CASSYSTSGRMYEQFF
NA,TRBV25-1,CASSDLYEQYF
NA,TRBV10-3,CASDGHFTGYGYTF
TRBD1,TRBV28,CASKPQGGNQPQHF
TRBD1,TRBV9,CASSVARTGDPNTGELFF
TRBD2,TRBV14,CASSPISLAGARTDTQYF
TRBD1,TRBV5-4,CATRDPRGVALHF
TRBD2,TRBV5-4,CASSLAGGRAGETQYF
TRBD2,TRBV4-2,CASSQEGTSRGPSTDTQYF
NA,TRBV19,CASSISTAPGRSPLHF
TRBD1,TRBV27,CASSRQGTEQYF
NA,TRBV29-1,CSVEFGETQYF
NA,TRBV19,CASSGTGLETQYF
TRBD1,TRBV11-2,CASSLGRTGHSPLHF
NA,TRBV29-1,CSVEVGAVGTGELFF
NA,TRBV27,CASSSRGWGYEQYF
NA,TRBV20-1,CSALLGETQYF
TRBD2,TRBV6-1,CASSPRLARDEQFF
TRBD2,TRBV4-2,CASSQGLSGEADTQYF
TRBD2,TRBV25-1,CASISSQRLAGKRGEQFF
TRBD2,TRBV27,CASSLAGGIETQYF
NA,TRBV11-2,CASSLRGSLTQYF
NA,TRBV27,CASRLSRDYGYTF
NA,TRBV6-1,CASSDPSHQNTEAFF
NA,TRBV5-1,CASSLDSYGYTF
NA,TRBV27,CASSLSRTWERKYEQYF
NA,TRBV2,CASRLDRLNYGYTF
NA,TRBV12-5,CASGLVRATATGSDHEKLFF
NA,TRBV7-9,CASSRSGTFEETQYF
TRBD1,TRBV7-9,CASSDRGGEGYTF
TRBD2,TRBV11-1,CASSLRLAGGHEQYF
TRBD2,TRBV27,CASQPGGIYYEQYF